The TCR beta chain under discussion was sequenced for a study of shared clonotypes between healthy human individuals (dated by TCRdb to about 2020). Regarding the research as a whole: The cohort comprised a couple of women and a few men aged 18 to 49 years. For each donor, CD4 naive and CD4 memory were each given three plates, CD8 naive was given two plates, and CD8 memory was given one plate. To estimate repertoire size and how much clonotype sharing occurs between individuals, the study deeply sequenced the blood TCR repertoires of several healthy adults. To increase sequencing depth and limit assay-specific biases, different laboratories used diverse techniques to prepare libraries and sequence TCR repertoires. Between about 0.85 and 8.9 billion PBMCs per donor were obtained by leukapheresis. General findings and caveats noted by the study authors: The genetic and exposure-history diversity represented was limited by the small number of donors. Larger estimated clonotype richness was generally found for naive subsets than for memory subsets. Sharing across four donors was observed for around 4.8% of naive CD4, less than 4% of naive CD8, roughly 2.3% of memory CD4, and roughly 0.4% of memory CD8 clonotypes. Higher generation probabilities were observed for clonotypes shared by all four sorted-subset donors than for non-shared clonotypes. Pairwise subsampling indicated that sequencing depth was expected to affect the degree of clonotype sharing among donors. Incomplete sequencing was indicated by rarefaction of sorted-subset datasets, despite the large sequencing depth. Only blood was sampled, and tissue TCR repertoires likely differ from those in blood.

This clone was counted a single time. Its antigen is currently not known. Base qualities were left out, and no much larger clone turns up one base away. Using the deep immunoSEQ assay, TCR CDR3 regions were amplified from genomic DNA by multiplex PCR. For each cell subset, the extracted genomic DNA was distributed evenly across all wells of several immunoSEQ 96-well plates, and each plate served as one replicate. For sorted subsets, each replicate PCR was loaded with roughly 190 ng genomic DNA, equivalent to 25,000 to 30,000 T cell genomes. Purified libraries were measured with a Qubit 3.0 fluorometer, size-checked on a Bioanalyzer 2100, and measured again with the KAPA Library Quantification kit. A separate single-read 150-cycle Illumina NextSeq 550 flow cell was used to sequence each immunoSEQ 96-well plate. For the original study's pipeline: Because the immunoSEQ output held only junctional sequences and lacked quality scores, the filtering could not match the filtering applied to full-length reads. Sequences were annotated with PyIR, a Python wrapper for IgBLAST v1.9, and V/J genes and CDR3 were assigned using IMGT germline references. Reads were filtered out if the reads had weak V/J assignments (E-value above 1e-6), no CDR3, stop codons, out-of-frame junctions, or ambiguous translated residues. V3J clonotypes were defined as sequences sharing an identical inferred V gene, J gene, and CDR3 amino acid sequence. To compute the percentage overlap between repertoires, the number of shared unique clonotypes was divided by the size of the smaller repertoire. Three approaches were used to assess repertoire richness: RTK rarefaction, the Chao1 estimator, and Recon v2.1 estimates of unobserved clonotypes. Generation probabilities were computed with OLGA for all TCRbeta clonotypes obtained by the gDNA method from several donors. TCRdb provides this immuneACCESS table in a form limited to in-frame rearrangements. Some clones are lacking; in checked studies, under half of them reflect an unresolved V gene, and why the rest are absent is not known. V, J and clone size are taken as reported in that table, and D and trimming were inferred from the DNA itself. Recorded for this sample are approximately 1.1 million clones; roughly 74% of them occurred a single time. Under 0.6% of the sample is held by the ten biggest clonotypes.

The germline V and J ends show losses of 8 bases and 6 bases respectively, and no gene match explains 6 bases of the junction. From the cysteine up to the phenylalanine, the CDR3 has a length of 13 residues. Only CDR3 DNA remains: 39 bases, in frame from the first base. Per the germline V gene (reference sequence), SGHAT is the CDR1 and FQDESV is the CDR2. Healthy HIV-negative adults with no recently reported acute infections or vaccinations were included as donors. Every donor was a Caucasian adult residing in Nashville, Tennessee, USA. CD4+ T cells were enriched by magnetic negative selection, after which naive cells were positively selected on CD45RA and the negative fraction was taken as the memory subset. Blood was obtained by leukapheresis, after which PBMCs were separated by Ficoll-Histopaque density gradient centrifugation and cryopreserved in liquid nitrogen vapor phase. Analytical flow cytometry was used to check the purity and quantity of each magnetically sorted T cell population. Each sorted fraction had its genomic DNA isolated and then quantified by UV absorbance on a Nanodrop 2000c.

The receptor comes from a young man in good health. Some clones in this sample may be carry-over from other donors' samples. Rearrangement joined TRBV11-1 to TRBJ2-2; TRBD2 aligns with 7 central bases. The sample comprised memory CD4+ T cells from PBMCs. The cell subset or site tag for this specimen amounts to: CD45RA-negative fraction. The CDR3 protein: CASSTAGAGELFF. The nucleotide sequence reads as follows: TGTGCCAGCTCGACGGCGGGGGCCGGGGAGCTGTTTTTT.